This T cell receptor (beta chain) comes out of a study of blood T cell repertoires in COVID-19. Cohorts were determined from participant-reported clinical history. Each recovered donor of Cohort 3 presented with two negative PCRs, clearance, or symptom resolution. Germline V lookup: CDR1 MDHEN, CDR2 SYDVKM. This CDR3 is built from 14 residues. Between the trimmed V and J ends, which lost 2 bases and 1 base, there was a span of 8 bases. Measured with immunoSEQ multiplex PCR; TCRdb has only the in-frame clones, and not every one. This repertoire shows about 400,000 clones, over 75% found once; its top ten account for about 3%. The table lists this clone with a count of one.

The origin of this receptor is a woman in her twenties or thirties who had recovered from COVID-19. The sequenced sample consisted of PBMCs or T cells enriched from blood (not recorded which). The chain uses TRBV28 and TRBJ2-5, with D possibly being TRBD1 (5 bases). CDR3 coding DNA: TGTGCCAGCAGTTTAGGGGCAGGCCAAGAGACCCAGTACTTC. The encoded protein is CASSLGAGQETQYF.